These 14 T cell receptor beta chains came from one sample sequenced in a study of blood T cell repertoires in COVID-19. The table came from immunoSEQ multiplex PCR; TCRdb's copy has only in-frame clones and leaves some out. The sample yields 130,000 or so clones, more than 75% seen once. Input material: peripheral blood. The receptors were gathered from a human donor in a cohort sampled during active COVID-19.

The chain joins TRBV4-1 to TRBJ1-6, with D tentatively TRBD1 (6 bases). The CDR3 is 16 amino acids. With 1 base removed from V and 3 bases from J, the gap between germline ends came to 10 bases. CDR1 and CDR2 from the germline V gene are MGHRA and YSYEKL. This CDR3 reads CASSQVRTVYNSPLHF. CDR3 nucleotide sequence: TGCGCCAGCAGCCAAGTCAGGACAGTCTATAATTCACCCCTCCACTTT.

This chain connects TRBV18 to TRBJ2-7; weak D call: TRBD2 (6 bases). Germline CDR1 reads KGHSH; CDR2 reads LQKENI. CDR3 length: 15 residues. With 2 bases removed from V and 0 bases from J, the gap between germline ends came to 11 bases. CDR3 residues: CASSPKRESSYEQYF. CDR3 DNA: TGTGCCAGCTCACCAAAACGGGAGAGCTCCTACGAGCAGTACTTC.

The V call is TRBV29-1, the J call TRBJ1-2, with a possible D match to TRBD1 (5 bases). The CDR3 sequence is 12 residues long. Germline V gene sequence: CDR1 SQVTM, CDR2 ANQGSEA. Trimming stripped 7 bases from V and 2 bases from J, with 11 bases between. The CDR3 spells CSALTGNYGYTF. The CDR3 DNA sequence: TGCAGCGCCTTAACAGGAAACTATGGCTACACCTTC.

This clone was recorded once. The chain joins TRBV6-5 to TRBJ2-3; TRBD1 is a possible D gene (7 bases). Germline V gene data show CDR1 as MNHEY and CDR2 as SVGAGI. The CDR3 has 16 amino acids. The germline V and J ends were trimmed by 4 bases and 2 bases, with 16 bases remaining between them. In DNA form, the CDR3 reads TGTGCCAGCAGTTCGGGGGACAGCGCTATCACAGATACGCAGTATTTT. Translated, it gives CASSSGDSAITDTQYF.

The chain carries TRBV5-1 and TRBJ2-1; D gene ambiguous. The CDR3 is 16 amino acids. Germline V gene sequence: CDR1 SGHRS, CDR2 YFSETQ. Trimming took off 0 bases at V and 0 bases at J, with 10 bases between the two ends. CDR3 nucleotides: TGCGCCAGCAGCTTGGTCCCTACGAGCTCCTACAATGAGCAGTTCTTC. Its translation: CASSLVPTSSYNEQFF. The entire variable domain, with the rest obtained from reference TRBV5-1 and TRBJ2-1, is as follows: KAGVTQTPRYLIKTRGQQVTLSCSPISGHRSVSWYQQTPGQGLQFLFEYFSETQRNKGNFPGRFSGRQFSNSRSEMNVSTLELGDSALYLCASSLVPTSSYNEQFFGPGTRLTVL.

Remarks on this clone: This CDR3 is also generated by other DNA sequences in the sample. The chain links TRBV27 to TRBJ2-6; D remains unclear. CDR1 and CDR2 (germline): MNHEY, SMNVEV (reference sequence). V lost 4 bases, J lost 0 bases, and 4 bases lay in between. This CDR3 comprises 14 residues. The CDR3 is CASSSSSGANVLTF. In DNA, the CDR3 is TGTGCCAGCAGTTCCAGCTCTGGGGCCAACGTCCTGACTTTC. Complete variable domain (other parts from reference TRBV27 and TRBJ2-6): EAQVTQNPRYLITVTGKKLTVTCSQNMNHEYMSWYRQDPGLGLRQIYYSMNVEVTDKGDVPEGYKVSRKEKRNFPLILESPSPNQTSLYFCASSSSSGANVLTFGAGSRLTVL.

The genes are TRBV3-1 (or the pseudogene TRBV3-2) and TRBJ2-7; 10 nucleotides line up with TRBD1. Germline CDR1 and CDR2: LGHDT and YNNKEL (reference sequence). CDR3 size: 13 residues. V lost 4 bases to trimming and J lost 7 bases; unmatched junction nucleotides: 4. The CDR3 reads CASSRDRGWEQYF. In nucleotides, the CDR3 is TGTGCCAGCAGCCGGGACAGGGGTTGGGAGCAGTACTTC.

The chain employs TRBV28 and TRBJ1-2; D call uncertain. The germline V and J ends were trimmed by 8 bases and 5 bases, with 12 bases remaining between them. The CDR3 contains 12 residues. The germline V gene encodes CDR1 MDHEN and CDR2 SYDVKM. CDR3 region: CASQLRDYGYTF. In DNA form, the CDR3 reads TGTGCCAGCCAGTTGAGGGATTATGGCTACACCTTC.

The chain combines TRBV29-1 with TRBJ2-2, with a weak D call TRBD1 (5 bases). CDR1 is SQVTM, CDR2 ANQGSEA, per germline. Trimming left V 6 bases short and J 2 bases short, with 19 bases between. This CDR3 contains 16 residues. The CDR3 loop is CSVNPRVFLNTGELFF. In nucleotides, the CDR3 is TGCAGCGTCAACCCCAGGGTTTTTCTTAACACCGGGGAGCTGTTTTTT.

V is TRBV3-1 (or the pseudogene TRBV3-2) and J is TRBJ1-1; 7 bases align to TRBD1. The CDR3 consists of 14 residues. CDR1 and CDR2 (germline): LGHDT, YNNKEL (reference sequence). J was trimmed by 1 base and V by 6 bases; bases with no gene match: 5. Written as DNA, the CDR3 is TGTGCCAGCAGGCTACAGGGGACGAACACTGAAGCTTTCTTT. This sequence encodes CASRLQGTNTEAFF.

The rearrangement links TRBV6-1 to TRBJ2-3; 7 nucleotides line up with TRBD1. Germline V gene sequence: CDR1 MNHNS, CDR2 SASEGT. Trimming at V came to 4 bases and at J to 1 base, leaving 8 bases not matched to a gene. This CDR3 has 16 amino acids. The CDR3 reads CASSARQGRGTDTQYF. CDR3 coding DNA: TGTGCCAGCAGTGCACGACAGGGTAGGGGCACAGATACGCAGTATTTT.

There are a few counts of this clone. This rearrangement joins TRBV11-2 to TRBJ1-4, with 8 bases that match TRBD1. CDR1 is SGHAT and CDR2 is FQNNGV in the germline V gene. There are 15 residues in the CDR3. Trimming took 3 bases from V and 11 from J; bases not matched to a gene: 11. Written as DNA, the CDR3 is TGTGCCAGCAGCTTTAGTCCGCAGGGGGCGCGGAAACTGTTTTTT. This codes for CASSFSPQGARKLFF.

The chain joins TRBV28 to TRBJ2-7; tentative D call: TRBD1 (5 bases). Looked up from germline, CDR1 is MDHEN and CDR2 is SYDVKM. Trimming removed 5 bases at V and 0 bases at J, with 14 bases between. The length of the CDR3 is 15 residues. CDR3 sequence: CASSPWGRSSYEQYF. As DNA, the CDR3 is TGTGCCAGCAGTCCATGGGGCAGGTCCTCCTACGAGCAGTACTTC. The variable domain in full, completed from reference TRBV28 and TRBJ2-7, reads DVKVTQSSRYLVKRTGEKVFLECVQDMDHENMFWYRQDPGLGLRLIYFSYDVKMKEKGDIPEGYSVSREKKERFSLILESASTNQTSMYLCASSPWGRSSYEQYFGPGTRLTVT.

This clone was counted a few times. The chain joins TRBV14 to TRBJ1-6; tentative D call: TRBD1 (6 bases). The germline V gene has CDR1 SGHDN and CDR2 FVKESK. V gave up 4 bases and J gave up 7 bases, with 11 bases separating them. This CDR3 is built from 14 residues. The CDR3 loop is CASSLTGMNSPLHF. The CDR3, as DNA: TGTGCCAGCAGCCTAACAGGGATGAATTCACCCCTCCACTTT. Complete variable domain (other parts from reference TRBV14 and TRBJ1-6): EAGVTQFPSHSVIEKGQTVTLRCDPISGHDNLYWYRRVMGKEIKFLLHFVKESKQDESGMPNNRFLAERTGGTYSTLKVQPAELEDSGVYFCASSLTGMNSPLHFGNGTRLTVT.